The 7 T cell receptor beta chains listed next were all sequenced from one sample in a study of beta chain features in type 1 diabetes. Overall study results and limits: Among patients with Type 1 diabetes, TCRB CDR3s were moderately but significantly shorter in every one of the four CD4+ subsets.

cDNA synthesis used the whole RNA isolate, giving expressed TCRB sequences. The table came from immunoSEQ multiplex PCR; TCRdb's copy has only in-frame clones and leaves some out. The sample yields 120,000 to 150,000 clones, around an eighth seen once. The antigens of these receptors remain unknown. Sequencing was done on a sample of central memory CD4+ T cells from blood. Receptors were obtained from a man aged 18 to 30 with type 1 diabetes.

The chain has TRBV28 and TRBJ2-7; D remains ambiguous. CDR3 length: 12 residues. Trimming took 8 bases from V and 3 from J, leaving 11 bases between them. CDR1 and CDR2 from the germline V gene are MDHEN and SYDVKM. The CDR3, as DNA: TGTGCCAGCGCCCCGGCGGACTACGAGCAGTACTTC. Amino acid sequence: CASAPADYEQYF.

Only a few counts were recorded for this clone. This rearrangement joins TRBV2 to TRBJ2-1; TRBD2 is a possible D gene (5 bases). This CDR3 is 12 amino acids long. V was cut by 3 bases and J by 9 bases, with 9 bases left in between. Looked up from germline, CDR1 is SNHLY and CDR2 is FYNNEI. The CDR3 is CASSDLAGEQFF. DNA for the CDR3: TGTGCCAGCAGTGATTTGGCGGGTGAGCAGTTCTTC.

The chain has TRBV5-1 and TRBJ2-6; D is unresolved. This CDR3 has 16 amino acids. Per germline, CDR1 SGHRS and CDR2 YFSETQ. V lost 1 base and J 0 bases, leaving 8 bases between the germline ends. The CDR3 coding sequence is TGCGCCAGCAGCTTGCAGGTTTCCTCTGGGGCCAACGTCCTGACTTTC. As protein: CASSLQVSSGANVLTF.

V gene TRBV30 combines with J gene TRBJ1-2; TRBD1 agrees at 10 bases. The CDR3 covers 15 residues. Germline CDR1 GTSNPN, CDR2 SVGIG (reference sequence). After removal of 8 bases from V and 4 bases from J, the junction contained 13 bases not matched to a gene. CDR3 sequence (DNA): TGTGCCGGGGCTTTTTTGGGACAGGGGATCTATGGCTACACCTTC. This encodes CAGAFLGQGIYGYTF.

This chain joins TRBV27 and TRBJ2-6; no reliable D call. The V gene lost 3 bases and the J gene lost 0 bases, with 12 bases spanning the gap. The germline V gene has CDR1 MNHEY and CDR2 SMNVEV (reference sequence). The CDR3 spans 17 residues. CDR3: CASSFLDRSSGANVLTF. The CDR3 nucleotides read TGTGCCAGCAGTTTCTTGGACCGGAGCTCTGGGGCCAACGTCCTGACTTTC.

V usage is TRBV6-1 and J usage is TRBJ2-1; D call uncertain. The CDR3 sequence is 11 residues long. V shed 0 bases and J shed 13 bases, with 7 bases lying between them. Germline values: CDR1 MNHNS, CDR2 SASEGT. CDR3 loop: CASSEAIEQFF. The CDR3 bases are TGTGCCAGCAGTGAAGCAATAGAACAGTTCTTC.

This clone was counted only a few times. The rearrangement uses TRBV15 and TRBJ2-3, with D maybe TRBD1 (7 bases). Trimming left V 0 bases short and J 4 bases short, with 11 bases between. Per germline, CDR1 LNHNV and CDR2 YYDKDF (reference sequence). There are 15 residues in the CDR3. The CDR3 nucleotides are TGTGCCACCAGCAGAGACGCCAGGGGGGCAGATACGCAGTATTTT. Its translation: CATSRDARGADTQYF.